This T cell receptor (beta chain) comes out of a study of blood T cells in healthy people across ages. As to this clonotype: As yet, its antigen is unknown.

Study-wide results and limits: TCR beta diversity, measured per million T cells, fell in a roughly linear way with age.

The use of a sample-barcoded 5' primer and a J-beta primer mix characterized a second PCR of roughly 6 to 11 cycles. TCRdb reprocessed the 5' RACE reads with MiXCR, giving one entry per CDR3 protein. The data hold about 780,000 distinct CDR3 sequences, with roughly 24% observed a single time. These data were also filed under a second study, of T cells of mothers and their children.

Material: blood. The sequence was collected from a boy aged 5-17 years in good health.

CDR3 sequence: CAGDIPLFYEQYF. In DNA, the CDR3 is TGTGCTGGGGATATCCCCCTTTTCTACGAGCAGTACTTC. V gene TRBV28 combines with J gene TRBJ2-7; D not resolved. Germline V gene sequence: CDR1 MDHEN, CDR2 SYDVKM. This CDR3 has 13 residues.